This T cell receptor (beta chain) was retrieved from a study of a mutant IDH1 vaccine in newly diagnosed glioma. Study overall: Treated patients had a mean age of 40.4 years and a sex split that was around 62% male and about 40% female. Previous care, which was radiotherapy, temozolomide, or both, most often involved both.

Regarding time point: baseline, week 1 (first vaccination visit). Treatment reported: pre-vaccination baseline after standard-of-care therapy. Germline V gives CDR1 SGHNT, CDR2 YYREEE (reference sequence). Trimming left V 4 bases short and J 4 bases short, with 9 bases between. This CDR3 is built from 13 residues. Profiled with immunoSEQ multiplex PCR; TCRdb holds only in-frame clones, not every one. The table records about 30,000 clones, around 79% of them present only once. Findings and limits, study-wide: Pseudoprogression appears to have had no connection to changes in top peripheral T cell clonotypes.

On this clone itself: Its antigen is undetermined.

The receptor comes from a man younger than 45 with glioma. Sequencing was performed on PBMCs, taken from a glioma patient treated with radiotherapy, temozolomide or both. The rearrangement joins TRBV5-4 to TRBJ1-3; possible D gene TRBD1, 5 bases. As DNA, the CDR3 is TGTGCCAGCAGCCCGGGACTCGGAAACACCATATATTTT. Translation gives CASSPGLGNTIYF.